This passage covers 15 T cell receptor beta chains from one sample sequenced in a study of CD8+ T cells in alopecia areata (dated by TCRdb to about 2018). The time point label of this sample denotes: roughly 24 weeks on oral tofacitinib. This specimen's treatment or condition label, interpreted: oral pan-JAK inhibitor, 5-10 mg twice daily. The library was prepared using the immunoSEQ multiplex PCR assay. For TCR sequencing, RNA was extracted from every sample and reverse transcribed into cDNA to serve as template. The source is immuneACCESS, and TCRdb retained only in-frame sequences with V and J called. Part of the clones is not carried over; for the studies checked, unresolved V genes explain less than half of this, and the remainder is unexplained. The sample data list some 200,000 clones, and roughly three fifths of these were observed just once. The leading ten clones occupy around 13% of the sample.

Sequencing was performed on CD8+ T cells sorted from blood, taken at week 24, from a patient treated with tofacitinib. These receptors were taken from a human donor with alopecia areata.

V gene TRBV27 combines with J gene TRBJ1-2, with D possibly being TRBD1 (5 bases). The germline V gene encodes CDR1 MNHEY and CDR2 SMNVEV (reference sequence). Between the trimmed V and J ends, which lost 4 bases and 1 base, there was a span of 10 bases. The CDR3 covers 14 residues. The chain's CDR3 is CASSSSGGNYGYTF. The CDR3, as DNA: TGTGCCAGCAGTTCCTCTGGGGGTAACTATGGCTACACCTTC.

This clone showed up just a few times. This sequence joins TRBV4-1 and TRBJ2-7, with D uncertain. V lost 0 bases and J 5 bases, leaving 20 bases between the germline ends. Looked up from germline, CDR1 is MGHRA and CDR2 is YSYEKL. CDR3 length: 17 residues. CDR3 in amino acids: CASSQDLPGGVPNEQYF. For the CDR3, the DNA is TGCGCCAGCAGCCAAGATCTTCCGGGTGGGGTACCGAACGAGCAGTACTTC.

The chain uses TRBV13 and TRBJ2-5, with 7 bases fitting TRBD1. CDR1 is PRHDT, CDR2 FYEKMQ, per germline (reference sequence). The CDR3 loop spans 14 amino acids. Losses at the gene ends were 5 bases for V and 3 bases for J; bases not matched to a gene: 6. CDR3 bases: TGTGCCAGCAGCATCCGGGACAGAGAAGAGACCCAGTACTTC. Translated: CASSIRDREETQYF.

This clone turned up a few times. The chain has TRBV7-9 and TRBJ2-6; 7 bases are a match to TRBD1. Germline loops: CDR1 SEHNR, CDR2 FQNEAQ (reference sequence). Losses at the gene ends were 5 bases for V and 2 bases for J; bases not matched to a gene: 12. CDR3 size: 18 residues. CDR3 residues: CASSPMDRLGTGANVLTF. The CDR3 DNA is TGTGCCAGCAGCCCGATGGACAGGCTTGGAACTGGGGCCAACGTCCTGACTTTC.

This rearrangement joins TRBV11-1 to TRBJ1-1; D not resolved. V was pared by 1 base and J by 6 bases, with 9 bases between. The CDR3 consists of 13 residues. The V gene's germline CDR1 is SGHAT and CDR2 FQDESV (reference sequence). CDR3 protein: CASSLVTGSEAFF. CDR3 bases: TGTGCCAGCAGCTTAGTCACCGGGTCTGAAGCTTTCTTT. The entire variable domain, with the rest obtained from reference TRBV11-1 and TRBJ1-1, is as follows: EAEVAQSPRYKITEKSQAVAFWCDPISGHATLYWYRQILGQGPELLVQFQDESVVDDSQLPKDRFSAERLKGVDSTLKIQPAELGDSAMYLCASSLVTGSEAFFGQGTRLTVV.

This chain links TRBV29-1 with TRBJ2-6; D is possibly TRBD1 (6 bases). V was trimmed by 2 bases and J by 0 bases, leaving 11 bases between them. Germline values: CDR1 SQVTM, CDR2 ANQGSEA. The length of the CDR3 is 16 residues. CDR3 protein: CSVERGTGSGANVLTF. The CDR3 bases are TGCAGCGTTGAAAGGGGGACCGGCTCTGGGGCCAACGTCCTGACTTTC.

The V gene is TRBV7-9, the J gene TRBJ2-4, with 7 bases that match TRBD1. With 5 bases clipped from V and 0 bases from J, the junction kept 10 bases outside the gene matches. The germline gives CDR1 SEHNR, CDR2 FQNEAQ (reference sequence). There are 17 residues in the CDR3. CDR3: CASSQTSGGIAKNIQYF. The DNA of the CDR3 is TGTGCCAGCAGCCAAACTTCAGGGGGAATAGCCAAAAACATTCAGTACTTC.

The chain is built from TRBV2 and TRBJ1-4; 7 bases match TRBD1. The CDR3 consists of 18 residues. The germline V gene encodes CDR1 SNHLY and CDR2 FYNNEI. The V gene end was trimmed by 2 bases and the J gene end by 0 bases; junction bases not matched to a gene: 9. The CDR3 DNA sequence: TGTGCCAGCAGTGAATACAGGGGTAGCGCCGCAACTAATGAAAAACTGTTTTTT. Residues: CASSEYRGSAATNEKLFF.

This clone has only a few counts. The chain joins TRBV7-8 to TRBJ2-1; TRBD1 agrees at 8 bases. Germline trimming cut 4 bases from V and 7 bases from J; bases unmatched to any gene: 15. CDR1 is SGHVS and CDR2 is FQNEAQ in the germline V gene. This CDR3 region has 17 residues. In DNA, the CDR3 is TGTGCCAGCAGCTCGACCGACAGGGGAGTTGATCGGAATGAGCAGTTCTTC. This translates into CASSSTDRGVDRNEQFF.

The DNA for the CDR3 is TGTGCAACCGGGACAGGGGTCGAGCAGTACTTC. Translated, it gives CATGTGVEQYF. V and J are TRBV30 and TRBJ2-7; 10 positions agree with TRBD1. The germline gives CDR1 GTSNPN, CDR2 SVGIG (reference sequence). CDR3 length: 11 residues.

V usage is TRBV11-1 and J usage is TRBJ2-7; maybe TRBD1 (5 bases). Trimming cost V 3 bases and J 2 bases, with 8 bases left between them. CDR1 is SGHAT, CDR2 FQDESV, per germline (reference sequence). The CDR3 sequence is 13 residues long. The CDR3 spells CASSFRTPYEQYF. In nucleotides, the CDR3 is TGTGCCAGCAGCTTCCGGACACCCTACGAGCAGTACTTC.

The V call is TRBV29-1, the J call TRBJ1-2, with TRBD1 identical over 8 bases. This CDR3 has 11 residues. V lost 3 bases, J lost 8 bases, and 2 bases stayed unmatched. Germline CDR1 reads SQVTM; CDR2 reads ANQGSEA. The CDR3 DNA follows: TGCAGCGTTGATACAGGGGGAGGCTACACCTTC. This sequence encodes CSVDTGGGYTF.

In this sample, this clone turned up a few times. V gene TRBV7-9 combines with J gene TRBJ2-7; 7 bases map to TRBD1. Germline CDR1 SEHNR, CDR2 FQNEAQ (reference sequence). The CDR3 contains 15 residues. The V and J ends lost 5 bases and 3 bases, in that order; junction bases with no gene match: 10. CDR3 residues: CASSQSRTGLYEQYF. For the CDR3, the DNA is TGTGCCAGCAGCCAGTCCCGGACAGGACTCTACGAGCAGTACTTC.

The gene calls are TRBV7-9 and TRBJ1-1; D ambiguous. V lost 0 bases to trimming and J lost 6 bases, with 5 bases between them. The length of the CDR3 is 12 residues. Germline-derived CDR1 and CDR2 are SEHNR and FQNEAQ (reference sequence). The CDR3 loop is CASSLATSEAFF. CDR3 coding DNA: TGTGCCAGCAGCTTAGCCACCTCTGAAGCTTTCTTT.

The chain has TRBV30 and TRBJ2-7; 8 bases line up with TRBD1. This CDR3 has 14 residues. Germline V gene lookup returns CDR1 GTSNPN and CDR2 SVGIG (reference sequence). Unmatched junction bases numbered 9, after V lost 6 bases and J lost 2 bases. CDR3 loop: CACWRQGATYEQYF. The CDR3 DNA sequence: TGTGCCTGCTGGCGCCAGGGGGCTACCTACGAGCAGTACTTC.